This T cell receptor beta chain is drawn from a study of blood T cell repertoires in COVID-19. Across the whole study: Two negative PCRs, clearance, or symptom resolution were required of recovered Cohort 3 donors. T cells, B-cell-depleted T cells, or PBMCs provided the cDNA or gDNA that served as material.

Per germline, CDR1 SGHKS and CDR2 YYEKEE (reference sequence). CDR3 size: 16 residues. The V gene end was trimmed by 3 bases and the J gene end by 2 bases; junction bases not matched to a gene: 4. Participants were aged roughly 18 to 95 years, lived in over 20 US areas, and enrolled virtually. Authors' data handling: For nucleated cells, counts were estimated from reference gene primer amplification. Assay: immunoSEQ multiplex PCR; the TCRdb copy retains only in-frame clones and omits some. D and trimming come from the DNA, and the V and J calls and clone size come from that table. The sample contains around 290,000 clones, 88% of which appear only once.

V usage is TRBV5-5 and J usage is TRBJ1-6; 8 bases line up with TRBD1. Sequencing used PBMCs or T cells enriched from blood (not recorded which). This clonotype was sampled from a woman aged 55-70 years in a cohort exposed to, infected with or recovered from COVID-19 (not recorded which). As DNA, the CDR3 is TGTGCCAGCAGCTACAAACAGGGGGCCTATAATTCACCCCTCCACTTT. Translated: CASSYKQGAYNSPLHF.